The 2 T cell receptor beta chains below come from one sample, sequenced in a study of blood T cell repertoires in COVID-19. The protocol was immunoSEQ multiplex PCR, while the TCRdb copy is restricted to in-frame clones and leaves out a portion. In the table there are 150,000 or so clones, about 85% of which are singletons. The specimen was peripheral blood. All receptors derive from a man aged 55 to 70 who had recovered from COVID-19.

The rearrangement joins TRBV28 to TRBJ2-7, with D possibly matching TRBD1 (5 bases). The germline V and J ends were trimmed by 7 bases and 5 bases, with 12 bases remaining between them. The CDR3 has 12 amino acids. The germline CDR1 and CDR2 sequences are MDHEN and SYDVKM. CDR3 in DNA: TGTGCCAGCAACACAGGTCCCCACGAGCAGTACTTC. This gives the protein CASNTGPHEQYF.

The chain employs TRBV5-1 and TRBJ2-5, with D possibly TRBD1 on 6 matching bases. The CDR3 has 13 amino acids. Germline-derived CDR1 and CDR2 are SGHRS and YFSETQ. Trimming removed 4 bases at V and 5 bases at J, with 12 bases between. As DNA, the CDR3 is TGCGCCAGCAGCCAGGGGCTTTGGGAGACCCAGTACTTC. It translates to CASSQGLWETQYF.